This record looks at one T cell receptor (beta chain) sequence and its context. Its antigen remains unknown. With autoimmune disease history or systemic immunosuppression, patients were excluded. These data are taken from a study of OX40 agonist ivuxolimab in advanced cancers. Study background: Three patients showed partial responses: one hepatocellular carcinoma and two cutaneous melanoma cases. Study results and limitations: Determination of antigen specificity was not performed for the expanded peripheral T cells. Compared with others, partial responders at 0.1-3.0 mg/kg displayed clonal expansion among the lowest.

Some clones are missing from TCRdb's copy, which holds only in-frame ones; the method was immunoSEQ multiplex PCR. The data show some 77,000 clones, 90% to 95% seen once. The sequence was collected from an adult with an advanced solid tumor such as melanoma, head and neck, liver or kidney cancer. The source material was CD4+ or CD8+ T cells sorted from blood, sampled in a trial of the OX40 agonist ivuxolimab.

DNA for the CDR3: TGTGCCAGCAGCCCTCCCGGGGGGACCGGGGAGCTGTTTTTT. Its translation: CASSPPGGTGELFF. The chain employs TRBV11-1 and TRBJ2-2; TRBD2 agrees at 7 bases. With 5 bases clipped from V and 5 bases from J, the junction kept 5 bases outside the gene matches. CDR1 SGHAT and CDR2 FQDESV come from the germline V gene (reference sequence). The CDR3 contains 14 residues. The whole variable domain, filled in from reference TRBV11-1 and TRBJ2-2, reads EAEVAQSPRYKITEKSQAVAFWCDPISGHATLYWYRQILGQGPELLVQFQDESVVDDSQLPKDRFSAERLKGVDSTLKIQPAELGDSAMYLCASSPPGGTGELFFGEGSRLTVL.